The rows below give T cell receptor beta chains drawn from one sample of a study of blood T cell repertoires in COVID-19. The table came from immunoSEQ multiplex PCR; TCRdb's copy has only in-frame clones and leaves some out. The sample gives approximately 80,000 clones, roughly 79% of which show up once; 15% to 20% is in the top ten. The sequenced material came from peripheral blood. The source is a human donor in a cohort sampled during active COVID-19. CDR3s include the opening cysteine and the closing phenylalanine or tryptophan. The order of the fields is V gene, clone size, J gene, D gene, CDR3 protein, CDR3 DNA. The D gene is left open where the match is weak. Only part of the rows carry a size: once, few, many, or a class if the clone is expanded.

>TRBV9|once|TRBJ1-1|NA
CASSPTGGGLGEAFF
TGTGCCAGCAGCCCAACGGGGGGCGGGCTAGGTGAAGCTTTCTTT
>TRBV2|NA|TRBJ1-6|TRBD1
CASSADRASSYNSPLHF
TGTGCCAGCAGTGCGGACAGGGCGAGCTCCTATAATTCACCCCTCCACTTT
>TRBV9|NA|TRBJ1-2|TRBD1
CASSVRDRDIYGYTF
TGTGCCAGCAGCGTACGGGACAGAGATATCTATGGCTACACCTTC
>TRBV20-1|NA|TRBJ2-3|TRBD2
CSASPPEAGEVFTQYF
TGCAGTGCTAGTCCCCCTGAAGCGGGGGAGGTATTTACGCAGTATTTT
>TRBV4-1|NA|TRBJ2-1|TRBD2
CASSRRLAGESYNEQFF
TGCGCCAGCAGCCGCCGACTAGCGGGAGAGTCCTACAATGAGCAGTTCTTC
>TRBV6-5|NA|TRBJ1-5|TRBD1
CASTGQTFNQPQHF
TGTGCCAGCACGGGACAGACCTTCAACCAGCCCCAGCATTTT
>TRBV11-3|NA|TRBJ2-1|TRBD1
CASSPRTGPYNEQFF
TGTGCCAGCAGCCCCCGGACAGGGCCCTACAATGAGCAGTTCTTC
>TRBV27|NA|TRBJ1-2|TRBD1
CASSFVAGGGYGYTF
TGTGCCAGCAGTTTCGTAGCAGGGGGCGGGTATGGCTACACCTTC
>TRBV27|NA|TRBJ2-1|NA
CASSSSGGGLNEQFF
NA
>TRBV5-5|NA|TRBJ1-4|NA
CASSLGPNEKLFF
TGTGCCAGCAGCTTGGGGCCGAATGAAAAACTGTTTTTT
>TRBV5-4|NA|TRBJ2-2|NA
CASTSNRDTGELFF
TGTGCCAGCACCTCGAACCGGGACACCGGGGAGCTGTTTTTT
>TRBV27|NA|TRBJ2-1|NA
CASSFGRRIADEQFF
TGTGCCAGCAGTTTTGGAAGGAGAATTGCCGATGAGCAGTTCTTC
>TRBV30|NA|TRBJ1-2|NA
CAWSAASGSPLGGYTF
TGTGCCTGGAGTGCCGCTTCGGGATCCCCTCTGGGTGGCTACACCTTC
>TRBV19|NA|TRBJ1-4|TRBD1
CASSEGQGVEKLFF
TGTGCCAGTAGTGAGGGACAGGGAGTCGAAAAACTGTTTTTT
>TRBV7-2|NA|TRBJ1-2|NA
CASSSTHWGVNYGYTF
TGTGCCAGCAGCTCGACCCACTGGGGGGTTAACTATGGCTACACCTTC
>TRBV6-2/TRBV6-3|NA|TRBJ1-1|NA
CASSYSELDKAFF
TGTGCCAGCAGTTACTCCGAGCTTGACAAAGCTTTCTTT
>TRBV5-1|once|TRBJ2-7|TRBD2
CASSLVLAGGSYEQYF
TGCGCCAGCAGCTTGGTCTTAGCGGGGGGCTCCTACGAGCAGTACTTC
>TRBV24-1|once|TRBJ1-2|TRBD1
CATSDNDRGLDYTF
TGTGCCACCAGTGATAACGACAGGGGGTTGGACTACACCTTC
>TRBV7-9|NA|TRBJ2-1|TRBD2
CASSSRGGLASAEQFF
TGTGCCAGCAGCTCCCGAGGGGGACTAGCGTCTGCTGAGCAGTTCTTC
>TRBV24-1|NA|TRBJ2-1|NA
CATSEVQEQFF
TGTGCCACCAGTGAAGTTCAGGAGCAGTTCTTC
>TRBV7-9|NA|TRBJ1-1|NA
CASSLRIGAEAFF
TGTGCCAGCAGCTTACGTATAGGGGCTGAAGCTTTCTTT
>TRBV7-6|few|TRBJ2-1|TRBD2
CASSLAPGTSGVPSYNEQFF
TGTGCCAGCAGCTTAGCCCCCGGGACTAGCGGCGTTCCATCCTACAATGAGCAGTTCTTC
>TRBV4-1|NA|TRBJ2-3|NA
CASSQEVAPTPGDTQYF
TGCGCCAGCAGCCAAGAGGTAGCCCCGACGCCGGGAGATACGCAGTATTTT
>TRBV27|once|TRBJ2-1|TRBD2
CASSSGLAYNEQFF
TGTGCCAGCTCTTCGGGACTAGCCTACAATGAGCAGTTCTTC
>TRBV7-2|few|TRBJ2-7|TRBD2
CASSLAGGSYEQYF
TGTGCCAGCAGCCTAGCGGGGGGATCCTACGAGCAGTACTTC
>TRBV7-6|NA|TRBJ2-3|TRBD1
CASSLEPGGRDTQYF
TGTGCCAGCAGCTTAGAGCCAGGGGGCCGAGATACGCAGTATTTT
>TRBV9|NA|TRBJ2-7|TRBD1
CASSGDSYEQYF
TGTGCCAGCAGCGGGGACAGCTACGAGCAGTACTTC
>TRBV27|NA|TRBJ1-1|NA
CASSPLPGRGTEAFF
TGTGCCAGCAGTCCCCTCCCCGGTCGGGGCACTGAAGCTTTCTTT
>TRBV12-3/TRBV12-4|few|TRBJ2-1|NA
CASTWTAYNEQFF
TGTGCCAGCACCTGGACAGCCTACAATGAGCAGTTCTTC
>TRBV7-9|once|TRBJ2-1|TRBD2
CASSLALGLAASYNEQFF
TGTGCCAGCAGCTTAGCTTTGGGTCTAGCGGCGAGCTACAATGAGCAGTTCTTC
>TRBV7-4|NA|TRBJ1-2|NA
CASSPFWGGAGGYTF
TGTGCCAGCAGCCCATTTTGGGGGGGCGCGGGTGGCTACACCTTC
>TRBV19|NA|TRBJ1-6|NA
CATHDSSYNSPLHF
TGTGCCACCCACGACAGCTCCTATAATTCACCCCTCCACTTT
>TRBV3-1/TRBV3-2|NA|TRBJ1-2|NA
CASSQVGGNGYTF
TGTGCCAGCAGCCAAGTTGGAGGGAATGGCTACACCTTC
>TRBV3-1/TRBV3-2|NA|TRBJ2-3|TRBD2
CASSQAGLAGWTDTQYF
TGTGCCAGCAGCCAAGCAGGACTAGCGGGATGGACAGATACGCAGTATTTT
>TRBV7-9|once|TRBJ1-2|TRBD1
CASSSRQGSNYGYTF
TGTGCCAGCAGCTCGCGACAGGGGTCTAACTATGGCTACACCTTC
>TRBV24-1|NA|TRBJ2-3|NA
CATRDSHTADTQYF
TGTGCCACGAGGGACTCACACACAGCGGATACGCAGTATTTT
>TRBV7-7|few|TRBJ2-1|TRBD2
CASSYGLAAYNEQFF
TGTGCCAGCAGTTACGGACTAGCGGCGTACAATGAGCAGTTCTTC
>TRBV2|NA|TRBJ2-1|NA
CASRPNLDFEQFF
TGTGCCAGCAGGCCCAACCTAGATTTTGAGCAGTTCTTC
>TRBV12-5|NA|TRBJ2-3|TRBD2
CASGPGTSGRTDTQYF
TGTGCTAGTGGACCCGGGACTAGCGGGAGGACAGATACGCAGTATTTT
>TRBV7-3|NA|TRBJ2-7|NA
CASSPGSGFYEQYF
TGTGCCAGCAGCCCAGGATCAGGGTTCTACGAGCAGTACTTC
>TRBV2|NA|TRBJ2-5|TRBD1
CASSSEGQEGLETQYF
TGTGCCAGCAGTTCCGAAGGACAGGAAGGGCTCGAGACCCAGTACTTC
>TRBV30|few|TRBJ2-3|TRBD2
CAWRTSGARHTQYF
TGTGCCTGGAGGACTAGCGGGGCGCGCCATACGCAGTATTTT